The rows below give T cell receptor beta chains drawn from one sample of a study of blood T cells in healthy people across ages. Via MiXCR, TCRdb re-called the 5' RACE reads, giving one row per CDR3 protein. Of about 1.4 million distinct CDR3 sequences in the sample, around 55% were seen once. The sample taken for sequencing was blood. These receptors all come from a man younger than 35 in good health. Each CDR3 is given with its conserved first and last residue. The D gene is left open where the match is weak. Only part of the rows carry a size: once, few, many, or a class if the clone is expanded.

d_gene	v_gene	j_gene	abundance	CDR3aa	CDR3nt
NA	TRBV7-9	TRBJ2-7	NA	CASSPGEIPDEQYF	TGTGCCTCCAGCCCCGGGGAAATACCCGACGAGCAGTATTTC
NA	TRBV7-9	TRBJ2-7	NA	CASSLVAGRAYEQYF	TGTGCCAGCAGCTTAGTCGCGGGTAGGGCTTACGAGCAGTACTTC
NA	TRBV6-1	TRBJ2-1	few	CASSTYYNEQFF	TGTGCCAGCAGTACTTATTACAATGAGCAGTTCTTC
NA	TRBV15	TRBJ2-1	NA	CATSRWGYNEQFF	TGCGCCACCAGCAGATGGGGGTACAATGAGCAGTTCTTC
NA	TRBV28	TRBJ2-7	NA	CASSLPSLGPYEQYF	TGTGCCAGCAGTTTACCTTCCTTAGGACCCTACGAGCAGTACTTC
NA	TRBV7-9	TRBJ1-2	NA	CASSLAESYSYTF	TGTGCCAGCAGCTTAGCGGAGTCTTATAGCTACACCTTC
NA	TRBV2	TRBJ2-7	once	CASSGTRGGTYNEQYF	TGTGCCAGCAGTGGGACCAGGGGGGGAACCTACAATGAGCAGTACTTC
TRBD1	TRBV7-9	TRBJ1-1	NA	CASSSKTGGHTEAFF	TGTGCCAGCAGCTCTAAGACAGGGGGCCACACTGAAGCTTTCTTT
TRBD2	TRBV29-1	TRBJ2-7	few	CSVEGGLAGESGEQYF	TGCAGCGTTGAAGGGGGACTAGCGGGAGAGTCGGGCGAGCAGTACTTC
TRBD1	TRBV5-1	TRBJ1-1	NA	CASSTATGAEAFF	TGCGCCAGCAGCACTGCTACAGGGGCTGAAGCTTTCTTT
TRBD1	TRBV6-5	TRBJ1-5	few	CASRTRQGAGNQPQHF	TGTGCCAGCAGGACTCGACAGGGGGCCGGCAATCAGCCCCAGCATTTT
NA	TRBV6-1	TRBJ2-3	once	CASSELGGSSTDTQYF	TGTGCCAGCAGTGAACTAGGGGGGAGTAGCACAGATACGCAGTATTTT
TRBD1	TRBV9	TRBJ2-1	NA	CASSAGQGYKQFF	TGTGCCAGCAGCGCGGGACAGGGCTATAAGCAGTTCTTC
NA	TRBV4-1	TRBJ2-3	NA	CASSQVSGDTDTQYF	TGCGCCAGCAGCCAAGTTAGCGGAGACACAGATACGCAGTATTTT
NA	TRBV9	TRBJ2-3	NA	CASSISQGTDTQYF	TGTGCCAGCAGCATATCTCAGGGCACAGATACGCAGTATTTT
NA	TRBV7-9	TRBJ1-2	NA	CASRGGTGGNYGYTF	TGTGCCAGCAGGGGAGGGACGGGGGGTAACTATGGCTACACCTTC
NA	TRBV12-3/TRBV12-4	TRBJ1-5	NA	CASSLRQLNQPQHF	TGTGCCAGCAGTTTAAGACAGCTTAATCAGCCCCAGCATTTT
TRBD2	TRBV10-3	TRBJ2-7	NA	CAIRAGTSSYEQYF	TGTGCCATCAGGGCAGGGACTAGCTCCTACGAGCAGTACTTC
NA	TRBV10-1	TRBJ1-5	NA	CASSESDSNQPQHF	TGCGCCAGCAGTGAGTCGGATAGCAATCAGCCCCAGCATTTT
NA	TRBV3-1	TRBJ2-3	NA	CASSPTYFTDTQYF	TGTGCCAGCAGCCCCACCTATTTCACAGATACGCAGTATTTT
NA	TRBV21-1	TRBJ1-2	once	CASSGRVPLYGYTF	TGTGCCAGCAGCGGGAGGGTGCCCCTCTATGGCTACACCTTC
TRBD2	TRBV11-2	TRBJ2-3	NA	CASSSISRLAGGTDTQYF	TGTGCCAGCAGCTCGATTAGCCGACTAGCGGGGGGGACAGATACGCAGTATTTT
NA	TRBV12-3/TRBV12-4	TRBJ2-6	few	CASREGGGILSGANVLTF	TGTGCCAGCCGGGAAGGAGGAGGGATTTTGTCTGGGGCCAACGTCCTGACTTTC
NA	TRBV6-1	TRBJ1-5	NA	CASKGLSNQPQHF	TGTGCCAGCAAAGGGCTTAGCAATCAGCCCCAGCATTTT
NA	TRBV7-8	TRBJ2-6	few	CASSLIRPRISGANVLTF	TGTGCCAGCAGCTTAATCAGGCCCCGGATCTCTGGGGCCAACGTCCTGACTTTC